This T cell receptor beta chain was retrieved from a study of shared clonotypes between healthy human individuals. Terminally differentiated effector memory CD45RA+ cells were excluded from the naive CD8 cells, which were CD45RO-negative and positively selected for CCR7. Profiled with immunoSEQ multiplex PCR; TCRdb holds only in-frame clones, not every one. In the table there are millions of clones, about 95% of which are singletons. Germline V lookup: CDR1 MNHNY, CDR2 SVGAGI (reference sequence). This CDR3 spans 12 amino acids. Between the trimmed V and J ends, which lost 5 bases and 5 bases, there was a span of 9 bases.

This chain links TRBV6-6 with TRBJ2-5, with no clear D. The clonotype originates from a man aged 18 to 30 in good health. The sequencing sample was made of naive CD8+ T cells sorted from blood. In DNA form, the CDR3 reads TGTGCCAGCAGTCGGTCGGAGGAGACCCAGTACTTC. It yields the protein CASSRSEETQYF.